This TCR beta chain was recovered during a study of T cell clones after liver transplantation. Repertoires were generated with immunoSEQ multiplex PCR, while TCRdb's copy carries only in-frame clones and drops some. The table includes about 75,000 clones, approximately 80% detected once. Germline V CDR1 and CDR2: SGDLS, YYNGEE. Trimming took off 0 bases at V and 6 bases at J, with 6 bases between the two ends. This CDR3 is built from 13 residues. The sequencing used CD4+ T cells from blood, collected around 50 months after liver transplant. The chain is built from TRBV9 and TRBJ2-2; D gene uncertain. This clonotype was sampled from a human patient who received a liver transplant. Part of the T cells may come from the graft donor. In nucleotides, the CDR3 is TGTGCCAGCAGCGTAGTGGTAGCCGGGGAGCTGTTTTTT. It codes for CASSVVVAGELFF.